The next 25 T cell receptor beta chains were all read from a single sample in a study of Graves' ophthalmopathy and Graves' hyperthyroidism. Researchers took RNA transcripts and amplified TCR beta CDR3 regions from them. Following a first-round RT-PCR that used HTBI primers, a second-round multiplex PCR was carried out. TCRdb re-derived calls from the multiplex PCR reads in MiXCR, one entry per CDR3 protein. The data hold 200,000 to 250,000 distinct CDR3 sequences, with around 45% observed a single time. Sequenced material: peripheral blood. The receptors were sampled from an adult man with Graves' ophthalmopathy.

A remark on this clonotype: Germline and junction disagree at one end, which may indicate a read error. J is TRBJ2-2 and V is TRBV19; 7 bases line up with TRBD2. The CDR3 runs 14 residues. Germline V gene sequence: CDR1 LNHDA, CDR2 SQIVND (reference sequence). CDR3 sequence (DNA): TGTGCCAGTAGTCTAGACAGATCCTGGGGGGGGCTGTTTTTT. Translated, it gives CASSLDRSWGGLFF.

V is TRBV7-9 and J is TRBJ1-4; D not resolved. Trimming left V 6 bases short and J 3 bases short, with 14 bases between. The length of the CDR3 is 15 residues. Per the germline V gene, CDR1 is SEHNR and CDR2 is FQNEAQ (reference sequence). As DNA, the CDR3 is TGTGCCAGCAGTCGGAGGGTTGCGGCTAATGAAAAACTGTTTTTT. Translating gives CASSRRVAANEKLFF.

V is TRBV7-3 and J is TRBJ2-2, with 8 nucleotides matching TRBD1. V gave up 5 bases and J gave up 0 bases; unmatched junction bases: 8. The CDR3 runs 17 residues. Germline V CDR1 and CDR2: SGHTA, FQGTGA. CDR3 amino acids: CASSRLPGQANTGELFF. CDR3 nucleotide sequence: TGTGCCAGCAGCCGATTACCGGGACAGGCGAACACCGGGGAGCTGTTTTTT. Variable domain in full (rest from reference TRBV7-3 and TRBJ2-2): GAGVSQTPSNKVTEKGKYVELRCDPISGHTALYWYRQSLGQGPEFLIYFQGTGAADDSGLPNDRFFAVRPEGSVSTLKIQRTERGDSAVYLCASSRLPGQANTGELFFGEGSRLTVL.

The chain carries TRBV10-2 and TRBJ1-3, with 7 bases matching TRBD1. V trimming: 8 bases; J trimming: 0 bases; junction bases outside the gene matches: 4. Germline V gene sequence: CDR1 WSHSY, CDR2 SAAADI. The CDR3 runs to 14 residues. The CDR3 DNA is TGCGCCAGCCGACAGGGAACCTCTGGAAACACCATATATTTT. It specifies CASRQGTSGNTIYF.

The CDR3 bases are TGTGCCACCTTCACTGACAGGGTTGGAAACACCATATATTTT. This codes for CATFTDRVGNTIYF. The chain links TRBV10-3 to TRBJ1-3; 7 bases map to TRBD1. Per germline, CDR1 ENHRY and CDR2 SYGVKD. CDR3 length: 14 amino acids. J was trimmed by 3 bases and V by 10 bases; bases with no gene match: 9.

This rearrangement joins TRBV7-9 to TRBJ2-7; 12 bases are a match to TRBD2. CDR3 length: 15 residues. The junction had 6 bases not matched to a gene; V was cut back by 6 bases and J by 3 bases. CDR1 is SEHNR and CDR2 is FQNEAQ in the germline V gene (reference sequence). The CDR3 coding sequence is TGTGCCAGCAGTCAGACTAGCGGGGGCCTCTACGAGCAGTACTTC. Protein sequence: CASSQTSGGLYEQYF.

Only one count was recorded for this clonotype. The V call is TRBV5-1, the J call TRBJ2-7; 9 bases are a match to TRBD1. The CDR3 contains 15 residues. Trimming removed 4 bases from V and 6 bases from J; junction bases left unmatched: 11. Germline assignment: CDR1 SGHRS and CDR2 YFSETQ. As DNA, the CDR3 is TGCGCCAGCAGCCAACCCCGTGGACAGGGGAGCGAGCAGTACTTC. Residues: CASSQPRGQGSEQYF.

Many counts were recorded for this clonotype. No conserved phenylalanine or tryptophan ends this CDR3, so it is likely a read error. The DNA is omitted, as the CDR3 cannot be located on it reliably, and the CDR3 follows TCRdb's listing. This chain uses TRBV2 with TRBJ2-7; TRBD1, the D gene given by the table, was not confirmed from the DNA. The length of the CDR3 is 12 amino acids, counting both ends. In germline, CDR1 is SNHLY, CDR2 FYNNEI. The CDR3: CASSATRDRVSL.

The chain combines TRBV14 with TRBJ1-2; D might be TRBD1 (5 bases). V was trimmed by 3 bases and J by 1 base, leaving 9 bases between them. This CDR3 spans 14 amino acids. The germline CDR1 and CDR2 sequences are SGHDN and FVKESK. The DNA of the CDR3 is TGTGCCAGCAGCCACGGGGGACTTAACTATGGCTACACCTTC. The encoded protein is CASSHGGLNYGYTF.

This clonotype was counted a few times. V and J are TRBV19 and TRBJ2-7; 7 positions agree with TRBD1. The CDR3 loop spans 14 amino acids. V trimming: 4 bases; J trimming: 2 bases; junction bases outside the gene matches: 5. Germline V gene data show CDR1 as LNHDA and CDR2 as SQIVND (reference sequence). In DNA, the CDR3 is TGTGCCAGTAGTACCCGGACAGGACCCTACGAGCAGTACTTC. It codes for CASSTRTGPYEQYF.

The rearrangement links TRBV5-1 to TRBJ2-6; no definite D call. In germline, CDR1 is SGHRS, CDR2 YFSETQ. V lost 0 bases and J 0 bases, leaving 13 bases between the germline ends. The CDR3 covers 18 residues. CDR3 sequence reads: CASSLEGRRRSGANVLTF. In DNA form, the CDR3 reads TGCGCCAGCAGCTTGGAGGGCAGGCGCCGCTCTGGGGCCAACGTCCTGACTTTC.

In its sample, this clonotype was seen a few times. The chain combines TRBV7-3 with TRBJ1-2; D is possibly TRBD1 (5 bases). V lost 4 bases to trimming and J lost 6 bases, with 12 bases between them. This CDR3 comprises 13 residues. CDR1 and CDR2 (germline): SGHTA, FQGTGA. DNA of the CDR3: TGTGCCAGCAGCTCCCGGGACGGTAATGGCTACACCTTC. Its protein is CASSSRDGNGYTF.

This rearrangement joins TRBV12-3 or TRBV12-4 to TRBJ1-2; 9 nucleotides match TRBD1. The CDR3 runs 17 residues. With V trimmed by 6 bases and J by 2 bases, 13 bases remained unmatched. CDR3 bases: TGTGCCAGCAGCGGTTCTGGATGGACAGGGGCGAACTATGGCTACACCTTC. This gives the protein CASSGSGWTGANYGYTF.

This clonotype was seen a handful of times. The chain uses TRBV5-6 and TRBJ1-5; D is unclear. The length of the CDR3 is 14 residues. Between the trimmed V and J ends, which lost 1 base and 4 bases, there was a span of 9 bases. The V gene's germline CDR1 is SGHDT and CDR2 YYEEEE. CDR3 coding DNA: TGTGCCAGCAGCTTGTACAGTTTAAATCAGCCCCAGCATTTT. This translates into CASSLYSLNQPQHF.

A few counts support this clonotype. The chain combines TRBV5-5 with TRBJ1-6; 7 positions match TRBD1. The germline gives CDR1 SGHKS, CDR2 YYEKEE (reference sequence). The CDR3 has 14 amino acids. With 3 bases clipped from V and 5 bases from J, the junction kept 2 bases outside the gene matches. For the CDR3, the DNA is TGTGCCAGCAGCTGGGACAGAAATAATTCACCCCTCCACTTT. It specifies CASSWDRNNSPLHF.

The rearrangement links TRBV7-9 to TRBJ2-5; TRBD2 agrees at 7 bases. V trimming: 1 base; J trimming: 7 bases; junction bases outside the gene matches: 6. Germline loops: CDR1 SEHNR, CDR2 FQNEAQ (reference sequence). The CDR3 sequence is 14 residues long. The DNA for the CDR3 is TGTGCCAGCAGCTTAGGAAAATCGGGGGGGACCCAGTACTTC. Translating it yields CASSLGKSGGTQYF.

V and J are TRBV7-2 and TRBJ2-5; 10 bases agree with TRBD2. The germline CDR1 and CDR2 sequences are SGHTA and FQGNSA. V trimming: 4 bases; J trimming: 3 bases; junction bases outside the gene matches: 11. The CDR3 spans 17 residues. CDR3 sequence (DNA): TGTGCCAGCAGCTCTGGACTAGCGGCTGTTGGGAAAGAGACCCAGTACTTC. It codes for CASSSGLAAVGKETQYF.

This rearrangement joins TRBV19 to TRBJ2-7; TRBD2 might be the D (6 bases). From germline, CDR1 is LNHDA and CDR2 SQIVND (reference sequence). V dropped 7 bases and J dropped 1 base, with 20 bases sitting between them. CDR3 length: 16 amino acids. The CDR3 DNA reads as TGTGCCAGTAACCGCGGTCCTAGCGTCGGATCCTACGAGCAGTACTTC. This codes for CASNRGPSVGSYEQYF.

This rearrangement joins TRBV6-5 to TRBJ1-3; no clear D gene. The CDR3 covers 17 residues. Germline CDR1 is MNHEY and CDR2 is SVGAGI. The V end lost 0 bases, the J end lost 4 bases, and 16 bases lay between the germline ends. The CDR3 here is CASSYSRRGGFGNTIYF. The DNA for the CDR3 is TGTGCCAGCAGTTACTCGAGGCGGGGAGGGTTCGGAAACACCATATATTTT.

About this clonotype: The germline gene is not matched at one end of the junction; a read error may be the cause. The CDR3: CASSAGGAYEQYF. CDR3 nucleotide sequence: TGTGCTAGCAGCGCAGGGGGGGCCTACGAGCAGTACTTC. V gene TRBV7-7 combines with J gene TRBJ2-7; possibly TRBD1 or TRBD2 for D (7 bases each). Germline V gene sequence: CDR1 SSHAT, CDR2 FNYEAQ (reference sequence). There are 13 residues in the CDR3.

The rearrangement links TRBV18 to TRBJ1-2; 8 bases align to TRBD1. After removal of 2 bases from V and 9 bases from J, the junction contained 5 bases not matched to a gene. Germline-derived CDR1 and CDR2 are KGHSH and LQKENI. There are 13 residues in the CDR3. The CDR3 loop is CASSPSQGESYTF. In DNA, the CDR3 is TGTGCCAGCTCACCATCACAGGGGGAAAGCTACACCTTC.

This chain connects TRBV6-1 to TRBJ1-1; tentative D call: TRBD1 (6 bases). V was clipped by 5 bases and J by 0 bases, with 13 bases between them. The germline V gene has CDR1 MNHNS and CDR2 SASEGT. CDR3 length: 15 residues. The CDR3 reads CASSTATGMNTEAFF. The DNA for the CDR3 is TGTGCCAGCAGTACCGCCACAGGGATGAACACTGAAGCTTTCTTT.

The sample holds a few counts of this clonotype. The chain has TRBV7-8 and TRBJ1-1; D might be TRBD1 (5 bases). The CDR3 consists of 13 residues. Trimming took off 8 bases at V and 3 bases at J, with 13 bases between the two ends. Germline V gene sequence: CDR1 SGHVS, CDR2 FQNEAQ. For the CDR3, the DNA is TGTGCCAGCCTTGGGGGGGGGTACACTGAAGCTTTCTTT. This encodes CASLGGGYTEAFF.

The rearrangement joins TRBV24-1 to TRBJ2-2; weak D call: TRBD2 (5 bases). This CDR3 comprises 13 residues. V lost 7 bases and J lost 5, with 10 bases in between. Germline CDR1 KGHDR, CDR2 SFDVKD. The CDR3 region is CATRGGGTGELFF. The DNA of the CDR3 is TGTGCCACCAGGGGTGGCGGGACCGGGGAGCTGTTTTTT.

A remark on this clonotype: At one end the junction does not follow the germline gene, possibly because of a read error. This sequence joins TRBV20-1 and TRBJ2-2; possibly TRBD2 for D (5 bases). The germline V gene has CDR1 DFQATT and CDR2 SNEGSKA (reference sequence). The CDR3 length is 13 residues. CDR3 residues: CSANEQYTGELSW. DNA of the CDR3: TGCAGTGCTAACGAACAGTACACCGGGGAGCTGTCTTGG.